The 10 T cell receptor beta chains listed next were all sequenced from one sample in a study of shared clonotypes between healthy human individuals. The repertoire was sequenced with immunoSEQ multiplex PCR; TCRdb's copy has only in-frame clones and lacks some. In the table there are more than 550,000 clones, approximately 72% of which are singletons. Source material: memory CD4+ T cells sorted from blood. Subset of the sample: CD45RA-negative fraction. The receptors stem from a woman younger than 45 in good health.

The chain couples TRBV30 to TRBJ2-1; 11 nucleotides line up with TRBD2. Germline loops: CDR1 GTSNPN, CDR2 SVGIG (reference sequence). This CDR3 is built from 14 residues. V shed 4 bases and J 5 bases; nucleotides not matched to a gene: 4. CDR3 coding DNA: TGTGCCTGGAATAGCGGGAGGGCCGACAATGAGCAGTTCTTC. Its protein is CAWNSGRADNEQFF.

The chain is built from TRBV19 and TRBJ1-4; D gene unclear. V was trimmed by 3 bases and J by 7 bases, leaving 9 bases between them. The CDR3 covers 13 residues. CDR1 LNHDA and CDR2 SQIVND come from the germline V gene (reference sequence). This chain's CDR3 is CASSIKRSEKLFF. The CDR3 nucleotides read TGTGCCAGTAGTATTAAACGAAGTGAAAAACTGTTTTTT.

The chain joins TRBV10-3 to TRBJ2-1; 8 bases match TRBD2. The CDR3 consists of 14 residues. Germline V gene lookup returns CDR1 ENHRY and CDR2 SYGVKD. V lost 5 bases to trimming and J lost 8 bases; unmatched junction nucleotides: 8. The CDR3 loop reads CAISPAGEGDEQFF. CDR3 DNA: TGTGCCATCAGTCCAGCGGGAGAAGGGGATGAGCAGTTCTTC.

The genes are TRBV5-1 and TRBJ2-1; 7 nucleotides align to TRBD1. Germline V CDR1 and CDR2: SGHRS, YFSETQ. This CDR3 spans 13 amino acids. V gave up 3 bases and J gave up 6 bases; unmatched junction bases: 3. The CDR3 here is CASSYGQANEQFF. CDR3 DNA sequence: TGCGCCAGCAGCTATGGACAGGCCAATGAGCAGTTCTTC.

The chain employs TRBV27 and TRBJ1-4; tentatively, D is TRBD1 (6 bases). The CDR3 extends over 14 amino acids. V gave up 8 bases and J gave up 11 bases, with 21 bases separating them. CDR1 is MNHEY, CDR2 SMNVEV, per germline (reference sequence). Written as DNA, the CDR3 is TGTGCCAGCGGGCCCGCCGGGGGCAATAGGAAACTGTTTTTT. It yields the protein CASGPAGGNRKLFF. Full variable domain (remainder filled in from reference TRBV27 and TRBJ1-4): EAQVTQNPRYLITVTGKKLTVTCSQNMNHEYMSWYRQDPGLGLRQIYYSMNVEVTDKGDVPEGYKVSRKEKRNFPLILESPSPNQTSLYFCASGPAGGNRKLFFGSGTQLSVL.

J is TRBJ2-7 and V is TRBV25-1; 7 nucleotides agree with TRBD2. Per germline, CDR1 MGHDK and CDR2 SYGVNS. The CDR3 extends over 16 amino acids. V lost 1 base, J lost 1 base, and 7 bases stayed unmatched. The DNA of the CDR3 is TGTGCCAGCAGTGAATTGGGCGTGGGAGGGTCCTACGAGCAGTACTTC. Translating gives CASSELGVGGSYEQYF.

The CDR3: CASSLGWEQETQYF. The CDR3 DNA reads as TGTGCCAGCAGCTTGGGCTGGGAGCAAGAGACCCAGTACTTC. The rearrangement uses TRBV5-4 and TRBJ2-5, with a possible D match to TRBD2 (5 bases). The germline gives CDR1 SGHNT, CDR2 YYREEE (reference sequence). The V end lost 0 bases, the J end lost 2 bases, and 8 bases lay between the germline ends. The CDR3 consists of 14 residues.

The chain carries TRBV11-2 and TRBJ2-5; 7 bases align to TRBD2. Germline V gene sequence: CDR1 SGHAT, CDR2 FQNNGV. J lost 0 bases, V lost 3 bases, and 7 bases had no gene match. The CDR3 runs 16 residues. The CDR3 nucleotides are TGTGCCAGCAGCTTGGTGACTAGCTGGTACCAAGAGACCCAGTACTTC. Translating gives CASSLVTSWYQETQYF.

Turning to this clone: This sample includes further DNA sequences coding for the same CDR3. V usage is TRBV5-1 and J usage is TRBJ2-1; TRBD2 agrees at 8 bases. With V trimmed by 0 bases and J by 3 bases, 2 bases remained unmatched. Germline V gives CDR1 SGHRS, CDR2 YFSETQ. The CDR3 is 15 amino acids. CDR3: CASSLGSGSYNEQFF. CDR3 bases: TGCGCCAGCAGCTTGGGGAGCGGGAGCTACAATGAGCAGTTCTTC.

The DNA of the CDR3 is TGTGCCAGCTCACCCCGGGTGGAGCTTGAGACCCAGTACTTC. As protein: CASSPRVELETQYF. This chain joins TRBV18 and TRBJ2-5; D not certain. The CDR3 is 14 residues long. Germline lookup yields CDR1 KGHSH and CDR2 LQKENI. Trimming left V 3 bases short and J 5 bases short, with 13 bases between.